A single sample is the source of the 23 T cell receptor beta chains below, sequenced in a study of blood T cell repertoires in COVID-19. Produced via immunoSEQ multiplex PCR; TCRdb's table is partial and in-frame only. The repertoire holds 330,000 or so clones, with roughly 89% as singletons. Sequencing input: peripheral blood. The receptors were gathered from a man aged 25-45 years with COVID-19, enrolled during active disease.

The gene calls are TRBV20-1 and TRBJ1-5; no clear D gene. Germline lookup yields CDR1 DFQATT and CDR2 SNEGSKA (reference sequence). V lost 3 bases and J lost 4, with 7 bases in between. The length of the CDR3 is 12 residues. CDR3 nucleotide sequence: TGCAGTGCTAGTCCCGGGAATCAGCCCCAGCATTTT. Translating it yields CSASPGNQPQHF.

This rearrangement joins TRBV19 to TRBJ2-2; TRBD2 is a possible D gene (5 bases). The length of the CDR3 is 17 residues. Per germline, CDR1 LNHDA and CDR2 SQIVND (reference sequence). Trimming shortened V by 1 base and J by 6 bases, and 18 bases separated the two germline ends. The CDR3 loop reads CASSIGRGSRVPGELFF. Written as DNA, the CDR3 is TGTGCCAGTAGTATAGGGAGAGGGTCCAGAGTCCCCGGGGAGCTGTTTTTT.

Worth noting for this clone: Different DNA sequences within this sample yield the same CDR3. This sequence joins TRBV9 and TRBJ1-3, with D possibly being TRBD1 (5 bases). Germline loops: CDR1 SGDLS, CDR2 YYNGEE. This CDR3 region has 15 residues. V lost 1 base, J lost 0 bases, and 8 bases lay in between. The CDR3 spells CASSVSGVSGNTIYF. CDR3 nucleotide sequence: TGTGCCAGCAGCGTATCGGGGGTCTCTGGAAACACCATATATTTT.

The chain recombines TRBV11-2 with TRBJ2-7, with a weak D call TRBD1 (6 bases). V was trimmed by 1 base and J by 3 bases, leaving 10 bases between them. CDR1 is SGHAT, CDR2 FQNNGV, per germline. CDR3 size: 14 residues. The CDR3: CASSLGGHDYEQYF. The CDR3 DNA follows: TGTGCCAGCAGCTTAGGGGGACACGACTACGAGCAGTACTTC.

This chain uses TRBV7-9 with TRBJ2-3; 12 bases are a match to TRBD2. CDR3 length: 18 amino acids. Germline lookup yields CDR1 SEHNR and CDR2 FQNEAQ (reference sequence). J lost 2 bases, V lost 6 bases, and 12 bases had no gene match. CDR3 region: CASRLGTSGRSATDTQYF. In DNA form, the CDR3 reads TGTGCCAGCAGACTCGGGACTAGCGGGCGCTCCGCCACAGATACGCAGTATTTT.

The chain links TRBV6-5 to TRBJ1-2; a weak D match, TRBD1 (6 bases). V lost 0 bases and J 1 base, leaving 9 bases between the germline ends. Germline-derived CDR1 and CDR2 are MNHEY and SVGAGI. CDR3 length: 15 residues. In DNA, the CDR3 is TGTGCCAGCAGTTACTCGAGGGGGAATAACTATGGCTACACCTTC. Protein product: CASSYSRGNNYGYTF.

The gene calls are TRBV28 and TRBJ2-7; the match to TRBD1 covers 9 bases. The V gene's germline CDR1 is MDHEN and CDR2 SYDVKM. Trimming cost V 1 base and J 3 bases; bases outside gene matches: 7. The CDR3 consists of 16 residues. The CDR3 nucleotides read TGTGCCAGCAGTTTATCATGGGGACAGGGACACTACGAGCAGTACTTC. The encoded protein is CASSLSWGQGHYEQYF.

This clone was recorded only once. The rearrangement links TRBV27 to TRBJ1-5; perhaps TRBD1 as D (5 bases). This CDR3 contains 14 residues. Per germline, CDR1 MNHEY and CDR2 SMNVEV (reference sequence). V gave up 2 bases and J gave up 6 bases, with 11 bases separating them. The CDR3 DNA reads as TGTGCCAGCAGTTTAGTAGGGGTAGGTCAGCCCCAGCATTTT. Translation gives CASSLVGVGQPQHF.

The genes are TRBV6-2 or TRBV6-3 and TRBJ1-6, with 11 bases lining up with TRBD1. J gave up 3 bases and V 5 bases, and 9 bases lay outside the gene matches. The germline CDR1 and CDR2 sequences are MNHEY and SVGEGT. This CDR3 comprises 18 residues. The CDR3, as DNA: TGTGCCAGCAGTGACCGGGACAGGGGGAATTTCTATAATTCACCCCTCCACTTT. Protein product: CASSDRDRGNFYNSPLHF.

The J gene is TRBJ2-1, the V gene TRBV19; 9 bases match TRBD2. This CDR3 spans 16 amino acids. The ends lost 4 bases at V and 6 bases at J; junction bases unmatched: 10. Germline assignment: CDR1 LNHDA and CDR2 SQIVND (reference sequence). The CDR3 DNA sequence: TGTGCCAGTAGTACGACCGGGACTAGCTATCCCAATGAGCAGTTCTTC. This sequence encodes CASSTTGTSYPNEQFF.

The chain couples TRBV28 to TRBJ2-2; 9 bases agree with TRBD2. V lost 4 bases, J lost 7 bases, and 7 bases stayed unmatched. Per germline, CDR1 MDHEN and CDR2 SYDVKM. This CDR3 has 15 residues. Here the CDR3 reads CASSWGSGRIGELFF. The CDR3 bases are TGTGCCAGCAGTTGGGGAAGCGGGAGGATCGGGGAGCTGTTTTTT. Together with reference TRBV28 and TRBJ2-2, the CDR3 gives the full variable domain: DVKVTQSSRYLVKRTGEKVFLECVQDMDHENMFWYRQDPGLGLRLIYFSYDVKMKEKGDIPEGYSVSREKKERFSLILESASTNQTSMYLCASSWGSGRIGELFFGEGSRLTVL.

J is TRBJ2-7 and V is TRBV19, with D possibly being TRBD1 (6 bases). Germline V gene data show CDR1 as LNHDA and CDR2 as SQIVND (reference sequence). Trimming took 5 bases from V and 0 from J, leaving 23 bases between them. The CDR3 length is 18 residues. The CDR3 spells CASSSQLLRGTISYEQYF. CDR3 sequence (DNA): TGTGCCAGTAGTTCCCAGCTCCTTAGGGGGACCATCTCCTACGAGCAGTACTTC.

The chain carries TRBV28 and TRBJ2-2; 7 nucleotides match TRBD1. Germline CDR1 MDHEN, CDR2 SYDVKM. The J segment lost 5 bases and the V segment lost 1 base, leaving 10 bases of the junction unmatched. The CDR3 is 17 residues long. CDR3 loop: CASSLLRQGVYTGELFF. The CDR3 DNA follows: TGTGCCAGCAGTTTATTGCGGCAGGGGGTATATACCGGGGAGCTGTTTTTT.

The chain couples TRBV5-1 to TRBJ2-7; D unclear. The V gene's germline CDR1 is SGHRS and CDR2 YFSETQ. Trimming shortened V by 0 bases and J by 2 bases, and 9 bases separated the two germline ends. The CDR3 runs to 14 residues. DNA for the CDR3: TGCGCCAGCAGCTTGGCCGGGTTCGCCTACGAGCAGTACTTC. This translates into CASSLAGFAYEQYF.

The sample holds one count of this clone. The DNA for the CDR3 is TGTGCCATCAGTGAGTCCTTCCTAGCGGCCGCTTACAATGAGCAGTTCTTC. Protein: CAISESFLAAAYNEQFF. V and J are TRBV10-3 and TRBJ2-1; 7 nucleotides agree with TRBD2. The CDR3 sequence is 17 residues long. Per germline, CDR1 ENHRY and CDR2 SYGVKD. V lost 0 bases and J lost 4; bases outside the gene matches: 9.

The chain is built from TRBV4-3 and TRBJ1-4; D gene unclear. Germline values: CDR1 LGHNA, CDR2 YSLEER. V gave up 0 bases and J gave up 7 bases, with 12 bases separating them. CDR3 size: 15 residues. This CDR3 is CASSQDWRPLEKLFF. The CDR3 bases are TGCGCCAGCAGCCAAGATTGGCGGCCTCTTGAAAAACTGTTTTTT.

The chain is built from TRBV5-1 and TRBJ2-1, with D maybe TRBD1 (8 bases). Germline CDR1 and CDR2: SGHRS and YFSETQ. The ends were cut back, 2 bases at V and 4 bases at J, with 13 bases in the middle. This CDR3 is 15 amino acids long. The CDR3 protein is CASSFTGGVYNEQFF. The CDR3 DNA sequence: TGCGCCAGCAGCTTTACAGGGGGGGTTTACAATGAGCAGTTCTTC.

This sequence joins TRBV7-9 and TRBJ1-1; D not certain. The CDR3 sequence is 15 residues long. CDR1 is SEHNR and CDR2 is FQNEAQ in the germline V gene (reference sequence). V lost 5 bases and J lost 1, with 14 bases in between. CDR3 protein: CASSPGIGRNTEAFF. CDR3 nucleotides: TGTGCCAGCAGCCCCGGGATCGGTCGGAACACTGAAGCTTTCTTT.

This rearrangement joins TRBV16 to TRBJ2-3; D is possibly TRBD1 (5 bases). CDR1 and CDR2 from the germline V gene are KGHSY and FQNENV. V was cut by 0 bases and J by 9 bases, with 13 bases left in between. The CDR3 is 14 amino acids. This chain's CDR3 is CASSQSPGQGTQYF. Written as DNA, the CDR3 is TGTGCCAGCAGCCAATCACCAGGTCAGGGCACGCAGTATTTT. The full variable domain, its missing parts supplied by reference TRBV16 and TRBJ2-3, is GEEVAQTPKHLVRGEGQKAKLYCAPIKGHSYVFWYQQVLKNEFKFLISFQNENVFDETGMPKERFSAKCLPNSPCSLEIQATKLEDSAVYFCASSQSPGQGTQYFGPGTRLTVL.

The V and J genes are TRBV5-1 and TRBJ2-7; D is perhaps TRBD1 (6 bases). This CDR3 has 14 amino acids. CDR1 and CDR2 (germline): SGHRS, YFSETQ. V shed 4 bases and J shed 0 bases, with 11 bases lying between them. DNA for the CDR3: TGCGCCAGCAGCCCATGGACAGACTCCTACGAGCAGTACTTC. Translating gives CASSPWTDSYEQYF.

The gene calls are TRBV6-2 or TRBV6-3 and TRBJ2-7; 10 bases fit TRBD1. The CDR3 runs 15 residues. Looked up from germline, CDR1 is MNHEY and CDR2 is SVGEGT. Unmatched junction bases numbered 6, after V lost 5 bases and J lost 2 bases. This chain's CDR3 is CASSPRGTGAYEQYF. The CDR3 DNA follows: TGTGCCAGCAGTCCCAGAGGGACAGGGGCCTACGAGCAGTACTTC.

The genes are TRBV6-2 or TRBV6-3 and TRBJ2-6, with 7 bases lining up with TRBD1. The CDR3 loop spans 17 amino acids. After removal of 2 bases from V and 0 bases from J, the junction contained 4 bases not matched to a gene. Per germline, CDR1 MNHEY and CDR2 SVGEGT. CDR3 loop: CASSYRGPNSGANVLTF. CDR3 sequence (DNA): TGTGCCAGCAGTTACAGGGGGCCCAACTCTGGGGCCAACGTCCTGACTTTC.

This clone has just a few counts. The chain is built from TRBV5-4 and TRBJ2-7, with 8 positions matching TRBD2. V dropped 5 bases and J dropped 5; count of bases not matched to a gene: 9. In germline, CDR1 is SGHNT, CDR2 YYREEE (reference sequence). The CDR3 consists of 14 residues. CDR3 nucleotide sequence: TGTGCCAGCAGATTCAGCGGGAGTCGGGACGAGCAGTACTTC. Amino acid sequence: CASRFSGSRDEQYF.